This TCR beta chain was documented in a study of low-dose radiotherapy and immunotherapy resistance in tumors (dated by TCRdb to between 2022 and 2023). For the wider study: In Cohort 1, each fraction delivered 0.5 Gy every 2 weeks, and the prescribed total PTV dose was 6.5 Gy. The translational analysis covered eight patients: three from the first dose cohort and the first five from the second dose cohort. Cohort 2 received 1 Gy per fraction every two weeks, with a total of 13 Gy over 26 weeks. No randomization into treatment groups was done for the people taking part in the trial. Starting on cycle 1 day 1, patients took 300 mg of aspirin by mouth once a day for four cycles. Patients were given nivolumab as a 240 mg flat dose every two weeks and ipilimumab at 1 mg/kg every six weeks, with both drugs delivered intravenously. Every two weeks, patients got intravenous cyclophosphamide at 200 mg/m2, given one day ahead of each radiation and immunotherapy administration.

CDR1 SGHVS and CDR2 FQNEAQ are derived from the germline V gene. The V and J ends are trimmed by 5 bases and 2 bases, leaving 14 bases between them. Counted from cysteine to phenylalanine, this CDR3 has 15 amino acids. The DNA shown is the 45-base CDR3, in frame from base 1. Sample time point, as interpreted from the label and publication: before trial treatment. Donors were enrolled in RACIN, a single-arm phase I dose-escalation trial combining nivolumab, ipilimumab, aspirin, low-dose cyclophosphamide and low-dose radiotherapy. Patients with advanced, TIL-negative solid tumors were considered eligible. Sequencing was performed on an Illumina HiSeq 2500. First-strand cDNA was synthesized with Superscript III and a set of TRAV- and TRBV-specific primers, covering both TCRalpha and TCRbeta chains. A roughly 20-cycle PCR with Phusion amplified the TCRs, pairing a constant-region primer with the adapter that was attached to the V primers. The isolated mRNA was amplified using the MessageAmp II aRNA Amplification Kit, with in vitro transcription performed for less than 20 hours at 37 degrees C. The Dynabeads mRNA DIRECT Purification Kit was used to isolate the mRNA for TCR sequencing. A second roughly 25-cycle Phusion PCR added indexed Illumina adapters, and products were purified with AMPure XP beads. As for the authors' bioinformatics: Using custom Perl scripts, TCR sequences encoding the same protein were pooled, out-of-frame sequences were removed, and the abundance of each clonotype was computed. Any TCR sequence supported by only a single read was excluded from analysis. Shannon entropy, Gini index, clonality, richness, and the frequency of TCRs shared between repertoires were included as repertoire metrics. TCRdb's own reprocessing of the public reads used fastp at Q25 and MiXCR and kept productive beta chains. Rows are combined by CDR3 protein, so each entry shows the most common genes and DNA. For this entry, the V and J calls and clone size follow TCRdb and not the study's own pipeline. The table for this sample lists tens of thousands of distinct CDR3 sequences; roughly 28% of them were counted only once. About 3.9% of the sample lies in the top ten.

This clonotype came up many times. Its binding antigen is unknown. The record has no base qualities; no much larger clone is one base away. The sequenced sample was PBMCs, obtained before treatment. The chain links TRBV7-8 with TRBJ2-3, with the D gene tentatively TRBD1 or TRBD2, based on 6 matching bases in each. The TCR originated in a male donor with gallbladder cancer. The CDR3 has the sequence CASSQGTGATDTQYF. The nucleotide sequence is TGTGCCAGCAGCCAGGGAACGGGGGCCACAGATACGCAGTATTTT.